This T cell receptor (beta chain) was observed in a study of cytomegalovirus exposure and HLA in healthy donors. Only in-frame clones appear in the TCRdb table, and some are missing; sequencing was by immunoSEQ multiplex PCR. The sample lists over 200,000 clones, about 90% occurring once. Germline CDR1 and CDR2: SQVTM and ANQGSEA. Unmatched junction bases numbered 11, after V lost 3 bases and J lost 7 bases. The CDR3 runs 15 residues. This TCR was recovered from a woman under 30 in good health and CMV-seronegative. The chain recombines TRBV29-1 with TRBJ1-2, with 10 bases matching TRBD1. The sample comprised PBMCs. CDR3 DNA sequence: TGCAGCGTTGAGAGCGGGGACAGGGGAAAGTTTGGCTACACCTTC. Its protein product is CSVESGDRGKFGYTF.